This T cell receptor beta chain was documented in a study of blood T cell repertoires in COVID-19. Looking at the study overall: Sites in the United States, Italy and Spain provided acute and convalescent COVID-19 samples.

This clone was recorded a few times. Using immunoSEQ multiplex PCR, the repertoire was profiled, and TCRdb retains in-frame clones only, with some absent. The table shows roughly 160,000 clones, with roughly 80% occurring only once. This TCR was sampled from a woman of 80 years or more with acute or convalescent COVID-19. The specimen was peripheral blood.

The CDR3 bases are TGTGCCAGTAGTGCCTCTGGCCGTAGCAATCAGCCCCAGCATTTT. Translated, it gives CASSASGRSNQPQHF. The chain links TRBV19 to TRBJ1-5; D is undetermined. V lost 5 bases and J lost 0, with 11 bases in between. The CDR3 sequence is 15 residues long. The V gene's germline CDR1 is LNHDA and CDR2 SQIVND (reference sequence).